Listed below are T cell receptor beta chains from one sample, sequenced in a study of OX40 agonist ivuxolimab in advanced cancers. Clones were read by immunoSEQ multiplex PCR, and TCRdb kept only the in-frame ones, dropping some. The sample consists of 80,000 to 100,000 clones, approximately 87% of them appearing once. Here the sequenced sample was CD4+ or CD8+ T cells sorted from blood, taken in a trial of the OX40 agonist ivuxolimab. These receptors all stem from an adult with an advanced solid tumor such as melanoma, head and neck, liver or kidney cancer. The CDR3 runs from the conserved cysteine through the conserved F or W. D genes are given only for firm matches. Only some rows state a clone size, as once, few, many or a class for expanded clones.

d_call	j_call	clone_size	v_call	cdr3_aa	cdr3_nt
.	TRBJ2-1	.	TRBV27	CASSLYSSYNEQFF	TGTGCCAGCAGTTTATACTCGTCCTACAATGAGCAGTTCTTC
TRBD2	TRBJ2-5	.	TRBV19	CASSMGLAGMGQETQYF	TGTGCCAGTAGTATGGGGCTAGCGGGGATGGGACAAGAGACCCAGTACTTC
TRBD1	TRBJ1-1	.	TRBV7-8	CASVLTGEGTEAFF	TGTGCCAGCGTACTGACAGGGGAAGGAACTGAAGCTTTCTTT
.	TRBJ2-2	.	TRBV7-3	CASSANTGELFF	TGTGCCAGCAGCGCAAACACCGGGGAGCTGTTTTTT
TRBD2	TRBJ2-2	.	TRBV4-2	CASSQGQVAGTGELFF	TGTGCCAGCAGCCAAGGTCAGGTAGCGGGAACCGGGGAGCTGTTTTTT
.	TRBJ2-2	.	TRBV19	CASNDPRGRVGTGELFF	TGTGCCAGTAATGACCCGAGGGGCAGGGTAGGAACCGGGGAGCTGTTTTTT
.	TRBJ1-1	once	TRBV5-1	CASSWGIANTEAFF	TGCGCCAGCAGCTGGGGTATCGCGAACACTGAAGCTTTCTTT
.	TRBJ2-7	.	TRBV6-6	CASIGRSYEQYF	TGTGCCAGCATAGGGCGTTCCTACGAGCAGTACTTC
.	TRBJ2-7	.	TRBV7-2	CASSAGRGISYEQYF	TGTGCCAGCAGCGCAGGACGGGGCATATCCTACGAGCAGTACTTC
.	TRBJ2-3	.	TRBV4-1	CASSPGRGTDTQYF	TGCGCCAGCAGCCCAGGAAGGGGCACAGATACGCAGTATTTT
TRBD1	TRBJ1-1	.	TRBV11-3	CASSLSTGVKAFF	TGTGCCAGCAGCTTATCCACAGGGGTAAAAGCTTTCTTT
.	TRBJ2-7	.	TRBV9	CASSLLPTNAHEQYF	TGTGCCAGCAGCCTACTTCCGACTAATGCTCACGAGCAGTACTTC
TRBD1	TRBJ1-2	.	TRBV6-1	CASSEEWGTAYGYTF	TGTGCCAGCAGTGAAGAGTGGGGGACAGCTTATGGCTACACCTTC
TRBD2	TRBJ2-7	.	TRBV4-3	CASSQDISGRARNEQYF	TGCGCCAGCAGCCAAGATATTTCCGGGAGGGCCCGGAACGAGCAGTACTTC
TRBD2	TRBJ2-1	.	TRBV5-1	CASSAQAGLSYNEQFF	TGCGCCAGCAGCGCGCAAGCGGGACTCTCCTACAATGAGCAGTTCTTC
.	TRBJ1-6	.	TRBV7-9	CASSSGDSPLHF	TGTGCCAGCAGCTCGGGTGATTCACCCCTCCACTTT
TRBD1	TRBJ2-7	.	TRBV5-1	CASTHRQGSHEQYF	TGCGCCAGCACCCATCGACAGGGTTCTCACGAGCAGTACTTC
.	TRBJ1-5	.	TRBV2	CASRPQGLSNQPQHF	TGTGCCAGCAGACCCCAGGGCCTTAGCAATCAGCCCCAGCATTTT
.	TRBJ2-7	.	TRBV5-6	CASSLKSSYEQYF	TGTGCCAGCAGCCTGAAGAGCTCCTACGAGCAGTACTTC
TRBD1	TRBJ1-1	.	TRBV5-1	CASSLRGTGGTVNTEAFF	TGCGCCAGCAGCTTGAGGGGGACAGGGGGCACGGTGAACACTGAAGCTTTCTTT
.	TRBJ2-3	.	TRBV2	CASRVMGDTQYF	TGTGCCAGCAGGGTAATGGGGGATACGCAGTATTTT
.	TRBJ1-5	.	TRBV30	CAWSGLGGQPQHF	TGTGCCTGGAGTGGACTGGGAGGACAGCCCCAGCATTTT